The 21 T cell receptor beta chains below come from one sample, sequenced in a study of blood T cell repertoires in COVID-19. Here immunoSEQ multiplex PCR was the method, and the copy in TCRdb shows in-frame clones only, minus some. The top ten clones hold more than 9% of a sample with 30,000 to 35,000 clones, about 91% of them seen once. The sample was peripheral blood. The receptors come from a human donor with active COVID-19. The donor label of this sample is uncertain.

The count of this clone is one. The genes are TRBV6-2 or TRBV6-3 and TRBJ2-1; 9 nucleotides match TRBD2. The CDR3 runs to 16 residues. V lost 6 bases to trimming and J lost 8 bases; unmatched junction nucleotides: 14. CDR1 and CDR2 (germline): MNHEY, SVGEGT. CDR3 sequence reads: CASSPLGAGGGHEQFF. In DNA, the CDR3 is TGTGCCAGCAGCCCCCTAGGAGCGGGAGGTGGCCATGAGCAGTTCTTC.

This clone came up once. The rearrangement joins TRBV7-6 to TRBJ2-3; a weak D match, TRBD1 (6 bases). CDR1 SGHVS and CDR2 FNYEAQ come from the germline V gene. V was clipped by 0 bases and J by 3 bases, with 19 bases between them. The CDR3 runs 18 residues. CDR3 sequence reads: CASSLAPFLGRGTDTQYF. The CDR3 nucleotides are TGTGCCAGCAGCTTAGCGCCTTTTCTGGGAAGGGGGACAGATACGCAGTATTTT.

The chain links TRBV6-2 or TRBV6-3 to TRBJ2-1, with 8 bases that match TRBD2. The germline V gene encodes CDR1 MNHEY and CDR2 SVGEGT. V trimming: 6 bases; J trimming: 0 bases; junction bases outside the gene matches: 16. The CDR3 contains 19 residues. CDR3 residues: CASSTIGPGGVVSYNEQFF. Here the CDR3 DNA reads TGTGCCAGCAGCACCATTGGCCCCGGGGGGGTCGTCTCCTACAATGAGCAGTTCTTC.

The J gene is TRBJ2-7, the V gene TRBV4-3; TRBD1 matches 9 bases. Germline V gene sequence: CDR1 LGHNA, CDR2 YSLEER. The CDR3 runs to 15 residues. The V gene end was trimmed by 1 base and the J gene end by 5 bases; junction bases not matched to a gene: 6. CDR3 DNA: TGCGCCAGCAGCCAAGTGGGGACAGGGCACCACGAGCAGTACTTC. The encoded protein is CASSQVGTGHHEQYF.

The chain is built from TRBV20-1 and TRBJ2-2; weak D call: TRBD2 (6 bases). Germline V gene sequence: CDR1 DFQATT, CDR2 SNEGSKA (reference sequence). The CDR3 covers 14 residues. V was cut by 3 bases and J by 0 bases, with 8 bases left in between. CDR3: CSASLASNTGELFF. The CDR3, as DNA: TGCAGTGCTAGTCTAGCGTCGAACACCGGGGAGCTGTTTTTT.

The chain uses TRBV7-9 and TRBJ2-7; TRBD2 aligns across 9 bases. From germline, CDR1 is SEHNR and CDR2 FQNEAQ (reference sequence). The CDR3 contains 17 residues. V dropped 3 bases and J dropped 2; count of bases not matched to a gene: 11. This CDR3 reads CASSFPSGNFLTYEQYF. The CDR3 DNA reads TGTGCCAGCAGCTTTCCTAGCGGGAACTTTCTAACCTACGAGCAGTACTTC.

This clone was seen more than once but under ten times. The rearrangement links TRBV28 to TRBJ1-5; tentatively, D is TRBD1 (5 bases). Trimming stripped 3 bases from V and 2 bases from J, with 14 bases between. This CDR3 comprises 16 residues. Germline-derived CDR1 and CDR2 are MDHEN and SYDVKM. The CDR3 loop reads CASSFSGFPGNQPQHF. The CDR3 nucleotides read TGTGCCAGCAGTTTCTCAGGGTTCCCCGGCAATCAGCCCCAGCATTTT.

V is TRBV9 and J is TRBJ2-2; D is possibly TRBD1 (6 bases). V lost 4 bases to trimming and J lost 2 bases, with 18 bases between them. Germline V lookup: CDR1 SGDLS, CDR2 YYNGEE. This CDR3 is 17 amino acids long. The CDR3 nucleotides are TGTGCCAGCAGCCCCCTATCCAGGACAGCTAACACCGGGGAGCTGTTTTTT. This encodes CASSPLSRTANTGELFF.

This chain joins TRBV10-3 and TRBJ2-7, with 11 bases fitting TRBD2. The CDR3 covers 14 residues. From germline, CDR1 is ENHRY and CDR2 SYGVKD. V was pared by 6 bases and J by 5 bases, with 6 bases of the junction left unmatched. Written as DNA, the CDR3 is TGTGCCATCAGAACTAGCGGGAGAATAAACGAGCAGTACTTC. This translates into CAIRTSGRINEQYF.

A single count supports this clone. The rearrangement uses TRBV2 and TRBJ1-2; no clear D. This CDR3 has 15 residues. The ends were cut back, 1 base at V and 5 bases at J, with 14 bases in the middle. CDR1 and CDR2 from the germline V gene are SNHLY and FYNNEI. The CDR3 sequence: CASSEGQPLRYGYTF. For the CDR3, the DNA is TGTGCCAGCAGTGAAGGACAACCTCTTAGGTATGGCTACACCTTC.

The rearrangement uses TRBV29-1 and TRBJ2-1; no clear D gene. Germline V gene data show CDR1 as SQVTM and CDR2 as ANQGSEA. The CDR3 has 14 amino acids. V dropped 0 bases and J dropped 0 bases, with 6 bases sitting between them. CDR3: CSVEERDSYNEQFF. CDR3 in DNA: TGCAGCGTTGAAGAGAGAGACTCCTACAATGAGCAGTTCTTC.

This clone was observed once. The CDR3 reads CASSLQGMREKLFF. CDR3 nucleotides: TGTGCCAGCAGTCTCCAGGGGATGCGTGAAAAACTGTTTTTT. The chain recombines TRBV6-5 with TRBJ1-4, with D tentatively TRBD1 (6 bases). Deletions cut 5 bases from V and 7 bases from J, with 14 bases between. The CDR3 is 14 amino acids. Germline CDR1 and CDR2: MNHEY and SVGAGI.

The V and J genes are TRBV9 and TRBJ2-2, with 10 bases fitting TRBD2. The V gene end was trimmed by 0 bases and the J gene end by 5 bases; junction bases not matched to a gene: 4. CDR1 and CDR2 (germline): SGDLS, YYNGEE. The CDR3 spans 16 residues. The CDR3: CASSVGVAGGTGELFF. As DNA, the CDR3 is TGTGCCAGCAGCGTAGGAGTAGCGGGGGGTACCGGGGAGCTGTTTTTT.

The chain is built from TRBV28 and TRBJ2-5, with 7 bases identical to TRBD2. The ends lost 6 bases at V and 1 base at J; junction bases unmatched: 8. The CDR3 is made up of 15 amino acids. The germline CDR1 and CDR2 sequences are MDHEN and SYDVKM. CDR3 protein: CASRRHSGPQETQYF. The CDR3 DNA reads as TGTGCCAGCAGGCGACATAGCGGGCCCCAAGAGACCCAGTACTTC.

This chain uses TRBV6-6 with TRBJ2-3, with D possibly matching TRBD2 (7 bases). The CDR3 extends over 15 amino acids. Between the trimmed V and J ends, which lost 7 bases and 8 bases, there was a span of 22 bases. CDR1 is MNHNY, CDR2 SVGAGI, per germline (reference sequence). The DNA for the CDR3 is TGTGCCAGCATCCCAATCATAGGGGGGGCGGGTACGCAGTATTTT. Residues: CASIPIIGGAGTQYF.

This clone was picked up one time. This CDR3 reads CASSPQTGGTGELFF. The CDR3, as DNA: TGTGCCAGTAGTCCTCAGACAGGGGGCACCGGGGAGCTGTTTTTT. The rearrangement links TRBV19 to TRBJ2-2; TRBD1 matches at 9 bases. V was pared by 5 bases and J by 4 bases, with 5 bases of the junction left unmatched. CDR1 and CDR2 from the germline V gene are LNHDA and SQIVND (reference sequence). The CDR3 has 15 residues.

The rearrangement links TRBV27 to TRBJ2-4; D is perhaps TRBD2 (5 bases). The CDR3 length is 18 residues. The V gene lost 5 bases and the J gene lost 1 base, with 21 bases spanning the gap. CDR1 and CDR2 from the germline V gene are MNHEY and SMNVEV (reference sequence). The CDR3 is CASSLGSGSGGAKNIQYF. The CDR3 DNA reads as TGTGCCAGCAGTCTTGGGTCGGGATCCGGTGGGGCCAAAAACATTCAGTACTTC.

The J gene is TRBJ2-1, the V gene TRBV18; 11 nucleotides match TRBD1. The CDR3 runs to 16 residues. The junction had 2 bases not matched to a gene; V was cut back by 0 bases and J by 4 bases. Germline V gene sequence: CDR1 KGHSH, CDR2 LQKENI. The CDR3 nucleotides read TGTGCCAGCTCACCACCGGACAGGGGGCCTTACAATGAGCAGTTCTTC. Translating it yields CASSPPDRGPYNEQFF.

The CDR3 DNA reads as TGTGCCAGCAGCATGGGTGGGGCTGGGGCCTACGAGCAGTACTTC. Its protein product is CASSMGGAGAYEQYF. The chain employs TRBV7-9 and TRBJ2-7; tentative D call: TRBD1 (5 bases). The CDR3 consists of 15 residues. In germline, CDR1 is SEHNR, CDR2 FQNEAQ (reference sequence). Trimming removed 5 bases at V and 2 bases at J, with 16 bases between. Full variable domain (missing parts from reference TRBV7-9 and TRBJ2-7): DTGVSQNPRHKITKRGQNVTFRCDPISEHNRLYWYRQTLGQGPEFLTYFQNEAQLEKSRLLSDRFSAERPKGSFSTLEIQRTEQGDSAMYLCASSMGGAGAYEQYFGPGTRLTVT.

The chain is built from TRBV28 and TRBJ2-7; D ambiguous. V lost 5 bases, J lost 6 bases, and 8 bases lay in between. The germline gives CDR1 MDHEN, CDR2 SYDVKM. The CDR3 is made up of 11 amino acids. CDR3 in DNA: TGTGCCAGCAGTGTCAGGTCCGAGCAGTACTTC. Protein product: CASSVRSEQYF.

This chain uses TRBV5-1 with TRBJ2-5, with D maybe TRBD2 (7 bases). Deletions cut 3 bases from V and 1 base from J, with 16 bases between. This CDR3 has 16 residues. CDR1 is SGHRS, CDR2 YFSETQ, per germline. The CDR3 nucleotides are TGCGCCAGCAGCTGGGGGGGGAACAGGGTCCAAGAGACCCAGTACTTC. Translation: CASSWGGNRVQETQYF. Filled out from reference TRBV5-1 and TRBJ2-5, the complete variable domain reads KAGVTQTPRYLIKTRGQQVTLSCSPISGHRSVSWYQQTPGQGLQFLFEYFSETQRNKGNFPGRFSGRQFSNSRSEMNVSTLELGDSALYLCASSWGGNRVQETQYFGPGTRLLVL.